This TCR beta chain was sequenced for a study of shared clonotypes between healthy human individuals. Study as a whole: Three CD4 naive, three CD4 memory, two CD8 naive and one CD8 memory plate were used per donor.

Original processing methods: Filtering differed for immunoSEQ, which gave only junction sequences without quality scores. Data came from immunoSEQ multiplex PCR; TCRdb stores just in-frame clones and leaves some out. D and trimming come from the DNA, and the V and J calls and clone size come from that table. The sample lists some 2.1 million clones; about 93% were seen once. Naive CD8 cells lacked CD45RO, underwent positive selection for CCR7 and left out terminally differentiated effector memory CD45RA+ cells. Germline values: CDR1 SEHNR, CDR2 FQNEAQ (reference sequence). The CDR3 sequence is 17 residues long. Trimming at V came to 5 bases and at J to 6 bases, leaving 15 bases not matched to a gene.

The V gene is TRBV7-9, the J gene TRBJ2-3; 9 positions match TRBD2. The specimen was naive CD8+ T cells from PBMCs. The TCR originated in a man between 18 and 35 years old in good health. Some clones in this sample may be carry-over from other donors' samples. The CDR3 region has the DNA TGTGCCAGCAGCCTGGTTCTAGCGGGGCATCAGGGGGATACGCAGTATTTT. It yields the protein CASSLVLAGHQGDTQYF.